This T cell receptor (beta chain) was identified in a study of T cell repertoires in cytomegalovirus infection. Study details: It was the public TCR beta signatures that indicated both CMV infection and matching HLA type.

Study results and caveats: Public TCR beta family frequency separated CMV-and-HLA carriers, including in an independent cohort. CMV-specific TCR beta clonotypes restricted by HLA-C dominated the ex vivo response.

Trimming removed 8 bases at V and 2 bases at J, with 13 bases between. Germline CDR1 and CDR2: SNHLY and FYNNEI. The length of the CDR3 is 13 residues. The table lists this clonotype with many counts. The antigen remains unidentified. One entry per CDR3 protein, called by TCRdb with MiXCR from the reads. The sample records about 500,000 distinct CDR3 sequences, 33% being singletons. The TCR was taken from a human donor in good health (CMV status not recorded). Some clones in this sample may be carry-over from other donors' samples. The sequencing here drew on cultured PBMCs, taken from culture after CMV antigen stimulation. This chain uses TRBV2 with TRBJ2-7, with D tentatively TRBD1 or TRBD2 (5 bases each). CDR3 coding DNA: TGTGCCAGCGCCCGGGACGCCGCCTACGAGCAGTACTTC. Translation: CASARDAAYEQYF. The whole variable domain, remainder taken from reference TRBV2 and TRBJ2-7, is EPEVTQTPSHQVTQMGQEVILRCVPISNHLYFYWYRQILGQKVEFLVSFYNNEISEKSEIFDDQFSVERPDGSNFTLKIRSTKLEDSAMYFCASARDAAYEQYFGPGTRLTVT.